The entry that follows covers one TCR beta chain sequence. Given the absence of the conserved phenylalanine or tryptophan at the CDR3 end, a read error is likely. It is unclear where the CDR3 begins or ends on the DNA, so no DNA is shown, and the CDR3 is as TCRdb lists it. Germline loops: CDR1 GTSNPN, CDR2 SVGIG (reference sequence). With termini counted, the CDR3 has 11 amino acids. With 60 Vbeta and 13 Jbeta primers, the PCR was carried out. The protocol was immunoSEQ multiplex PCR, while the TCRdb copy is restricted to in-frame clones and leaves out a portion. The repertoire holds 90,000 to 100,000 clones, roughly 71% seen once, with 2.7% in the top ten. This record belongs to a study of cytomegalovirus exposure and HLA in healthy donors. Looking at the study overall: Of the donors genotyped, some 400 in all, 81% fell in the Caucasian-associated ancestry cluster.

This sequence was found in a man aged 50-60 years in good health and CMV-seronegative. The V and J genes are TRBV30 and TRBJ1-1; TRBD1 is the table's D call and was not checked against the DNA. Sample: PBMCs. The CDR3 protein is CALGQGLSFWY.